These T cell receptor beta chains were read from a single sample in a study of blood T cells in healthy people across ages. TCRdb reprocessed the 5' RACE reads with MiXCR, giving one entry per CDR3 protein. The data contain roughly 1,300,000 distinct CDR3 sequences, approximately 59% of them singletons. The material sequenced was blood. The receptor set was obtained from a man between 18 and 35 years old in good health. CDR3s include the opening cysteine and the closing phenylalanine or tryptophan. A D gene is named only where the DNA matches it firmly. Rows may omit the clone size; those that give it use once, few, many or a size class.

NA TRBJ2-3 TRBV20-1 NA CSALLTGRETQYF TGCAGTGCTTTACTGACAGGGAGGGAGACGCAGTATTTT
TRBD2 TRBJ2-3 TRBV25-1 NA CASSEYGTSSSTDTQYF TGTGCCAGCAGTGAATATGGGACTAGCTCTAGCACAGATACGCAGTATTTT
TRBD2 TRBJ2-1 TRBV4-1 few CASSGLAVSYNEQFF TGCGCCAGCAGCGGACTAGCGGTAAGCTACAATGAGCAGTTCTTC
NA TRBJ2-1 TRBV6-5 few CASSFRSWSSYNEQFF TGTGCCAGCAGCTTTAGATCTTGGAGCTCCTACAATGAGCAGTTCTTC
NA TRBJ2-7 TRBV27 NA CASSSLGRAYRTHEQYF TGTGCCAGCAGTTCTTTGGGCAGGGCCTATCGAACCCACGAGCAGTACTTC
NA TRBJ2-7 TRBV14 NA CASSPNGVEQYF TGTGCCAGCAGCCCAAATGGGGTCGAGCAGTACTTC
NA TRBJ1-5 TRBV6-6 few CASSLTVSNQPQHF TGTGCCAGCAGTTTGACAGTTAGCAATCAGCCCCAGCATTTT
NA TRBJ2-3 TRBV20-1 few CSGEVQSGTDTQYF TGCAGTGGTGAGGTACAGTCTGGGACAGATACGCAGTATTTT
NA TRBJ2-4 TRBV6-5 NA CASSYSGLAKNIQYF TGTGCCAGCAGTTACTCCGGACTAGCCAAAAACATTCAGTACTTC
NA TRBJ2-5 TRBV7-9 NA CASSSLAIRETQYF TGTGCCAGCAGCTCCCTAGCAATACGGGAGACCCAGTACTTC
TRBD1 TRBJ2-7 TRBV7-9 NA CASSRGGTGFHEQYF TGTGCCAGCAGCAGGGGGGGGACAGGGTTCCACGAGCAGTACTTC
NA TRBJ2-5 TRBV14 NA CASSHPAKGARNQETQYF TGTGCCAGCAGCCACCCAGCGAAAGGAGCGAGAAACCAAGAGACCCAGTACTTC
NA TRBJ2-7 TRBV20-1 NA CSARGEGYEQYF TGCAGCGCCCGTGGCGAAGGATACGAGCAGTACTTC
NA TRBJ2-5 TRBV11-2 few CASSLARGQTQYF TGTGCCAGCAGCTTAGCCCGTGGACAGACCCAGTACTTC
TRBD2 TRBJ2-5 TRBV28 NA CASSLRLAGGIETQYF TGTGCCAGCAGTTTACGACTAGCGGGGGGGATCGAGACCCAGTACTTC
TRBD1 TRBJ2-2 TRBV7-9 NA CASSSGQGITGELFF TGTGCCAGCAGCTCGGGACAGGGGATTACCGGGGAGCTGTTTTTT
NA TRBJ2-3 TRBV24-1 NA CATSAGDTSTDTQYF TGTGCCACCAGTGCTGGGGACACGAGCACAGATACGCAGTATTTT
NA TRBJ2-7 TRBV6-1 NA CASSAEAYWYF TGTGCCAGCAGTGCCGAGGCCTATTGGTACTTC
NA TRBJ1-5 TRBV6-2/TRBV6-3 NA CASSYDSFSNQPQHF TGTGCCAGCAGTTACGACAGCTTTAGCAATCAGCCACAGCATTTT
NA TRBJ2-7 TRBV4-1 few CASSQVSGAGEQYF TGCGCCAGCAGCCAAGTGAGTGGGGCCGGCGAGCAGTACTTC
NA TRBJ1-2 TRBV7-2 few CASSLLAEEGYTF TGTGCCAGCAGCTTACTGGCAGAGGAAGGGTACACCTTC
NA TRBJ2-5 TRBV11-2 NA CASSFQTSGGTQYF TGTGCCAGCAGCTTCCAGACATCTGGAGGGACCCAGTACTTC
TRBD2 TRBJ2-1 TRBV5-5 NA CASSPGGGQVDEQFF TGTGCCAGCAGCCCCGGGGGGGGGCAGGTAGATGAGCAGTTCTTC
TRBD1 TRBJ2-5 TRBV9 NA CASSVGQGWQTQYF TGTGCCAGCAGCGTCGGACAGGGTTGGCAGACCCAGTACTTC
NA TRBJ2-1 TRBV6-2/TRBV6-3 NA CASRGDSYNEQFF TGTGCCAGCCGAGGGGACTCCTACAATGAGCAGTTCTTC
NA TRBJ1-5 TRBV5-1 NA CASSVAPGVNQPQHF TGCGCCAGCAGTGTAGCCCCGGGGGTCAATCAGCCCCAGCATTTT